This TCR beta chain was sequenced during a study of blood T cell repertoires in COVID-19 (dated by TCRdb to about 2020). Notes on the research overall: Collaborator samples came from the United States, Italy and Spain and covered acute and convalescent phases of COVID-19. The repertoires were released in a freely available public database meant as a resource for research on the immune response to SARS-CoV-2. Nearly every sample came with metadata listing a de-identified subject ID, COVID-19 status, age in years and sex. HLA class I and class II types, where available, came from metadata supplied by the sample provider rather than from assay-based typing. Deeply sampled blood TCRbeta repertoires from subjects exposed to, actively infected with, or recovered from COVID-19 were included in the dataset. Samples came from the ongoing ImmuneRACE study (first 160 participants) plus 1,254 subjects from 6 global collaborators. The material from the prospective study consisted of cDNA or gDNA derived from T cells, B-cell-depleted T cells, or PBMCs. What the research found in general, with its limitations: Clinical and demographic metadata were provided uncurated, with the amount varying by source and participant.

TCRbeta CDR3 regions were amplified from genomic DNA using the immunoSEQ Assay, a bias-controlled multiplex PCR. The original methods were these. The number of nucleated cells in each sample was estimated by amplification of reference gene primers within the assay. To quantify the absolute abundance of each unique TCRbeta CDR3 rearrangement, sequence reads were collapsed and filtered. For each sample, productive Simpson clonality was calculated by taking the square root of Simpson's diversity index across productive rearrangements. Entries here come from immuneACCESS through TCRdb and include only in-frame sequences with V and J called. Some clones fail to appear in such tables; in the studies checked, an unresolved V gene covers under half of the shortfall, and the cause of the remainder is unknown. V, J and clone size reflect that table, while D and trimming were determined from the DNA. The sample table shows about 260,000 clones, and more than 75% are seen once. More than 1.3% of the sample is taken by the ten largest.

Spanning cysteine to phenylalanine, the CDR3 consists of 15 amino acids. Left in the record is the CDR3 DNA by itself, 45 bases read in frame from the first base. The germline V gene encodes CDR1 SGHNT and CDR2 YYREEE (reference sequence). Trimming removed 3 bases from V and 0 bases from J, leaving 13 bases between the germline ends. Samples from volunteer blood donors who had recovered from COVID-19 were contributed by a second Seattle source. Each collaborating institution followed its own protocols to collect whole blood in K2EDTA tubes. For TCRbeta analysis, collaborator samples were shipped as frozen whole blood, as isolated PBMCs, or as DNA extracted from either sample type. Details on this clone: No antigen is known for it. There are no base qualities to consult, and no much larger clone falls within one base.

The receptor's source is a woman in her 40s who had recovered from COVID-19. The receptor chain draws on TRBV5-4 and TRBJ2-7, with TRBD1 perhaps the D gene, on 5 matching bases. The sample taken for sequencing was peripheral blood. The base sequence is TGTGCCAGCAGCTGGGCGACAGCTAGCTCCTACGAGCAGTACTTC. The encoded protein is CASSWATASSYEQYF.